These 16 T cell receptor beta chains were sequenced from one sample in a study of pediatric ulcerative colitis. The rectum was sampled with one to two pinch biopsies at colonoscopy. This table comes from immunoSEQ multiplex PCR, and its TCRdb copy is limited to in-frame clones, with some not included. The table shows 30,000 to 45,000 clones, with more than 70% occurring only once. The sample was gut tissue. All receptors derive from a boy between 10 and 17 years old with moderate ulcerative colitis.

This clone was detected a few times. The rearrangement uses TRBV11-3 and TRBJ1-4; the D is unclear. This CDR3 region has 14 residues. Germline CDR1 and CDR2: SGHNT and YENEEA. The V gene lost 3 bases and the J gene lost 4 bases, with 9 bases spanning the gap. The CDR3 DNA reads as TGTGCCAGCAGCTTCAGGACCTATAATGAAAAACTGTTTTTT. This codes for CASSFRTYNEKLFF.

This clone was detected only a few times. The junction departs from germline at one end; a sequencing error may be responsible. The J gene is TRBJ2-2, the V gene TRBV7-7, with a tentative D call TRBD2 (6 bases). The germline CDR1 and CDR2 sequences are SSHAT and FNYEAQ (reference sequence). The CDR3 loop spans 13 amino acids. CDR3 residues: CASRRDYTGELFF. DNA for the CDR3: TGTGCTAGCAGGCGGGACTACACCGGGGAGCTGTTTTTT.

The V gene is TRBV6-1, the J gene TRBJ1-4; 9 nucleotides agree with TRBD1. Germline V gene data show CDR1 as MNHNS and CDR2 as SASEGT. CDR3 length: 14 residues. After removal of 7 bases from V and 8 bases from J, the junction contained 8 bases not matched to a gene. CDR3 residues: CASKPGQGPEKLFF. CDR3 bases: TGTGCCAGCAAGCCGGGACAGGGTCCAGAAAAACTGTTTTTT.

The V call is TRBV7-7, the J call TRBJ2-5; perhaps TRBD1 as D (6 bases). The germline V gene has CDR1 SSHAT and CDR2 FNYEAQ (reference sequence). Trimming stripped 1 base from V and 4 bases from J, with 10 bases between. This CDR3 is 14 amino acids long. The CDR3, as DNA: TGTGCCAGCAGCTTAGAGTGGGGGCTAGAGACCCAGTACTTC. It specifies CASSLEWGLETQYF.

This chain uses TRBV27 with TRBJ2-3; D remains ambiguous. This CDR3 comprises 10 residues. Between the trimmed V and J ends, which lost 5 bases and 4 bases, there was a span of 1 base. Germline V CDR1 and CDR2: MNHEY, SMNVEV (reference sequence). Here the CDR3 DNA reads TGTGCCAGCAGTCCAGATACGCAGTATTTT. Protein: CASSPDTQYF.

The chain links TRBV30 to TRBJ1-2; D uncertain. Germline V CDR1 and CDR2: GTSNPN, SVGIG (reference sequence). Trimming took 8 bases from V and 7 from J, leaving 14 bases between them. The CDR3 is 11 residues long. The CDR3 here is CADDRMGGYTF. DNA for the CDR3: TGTGCCGACGATCGGATGGGTGGCTACACCTTC.

V gene TRBV6-5 combines with J gene TRBJ1-5; the D is unclear. Germline-derived CDR1 and CDR2 are MNHEY and SVGAGI. V dropped 5 bases and J dropped 0 bases, with 11 bases sitting between them. The CDR3 length is 15 residues. In nucleotides, the CDR3 is TGTGCCAGCAGTCCAGCTCGAAATAGCAATCAGCCCCAGCATTTT. It encodes CASSPARNSNQPQHF.

This clone was picked up a small number of times. The J gene is TRBJ2-7, the V gene TRBV28; TRBD2 is a possible D gene (9 bases). Trimming cost V 5 bases and J 5 bases, with 31 bases left between them. The CDR3 loop spans 19 amino acids. Per the germline V gene, CDR1 is MDHEN and CDR2 is SYDVKM. Here the CDR3 DNA reads TGTGCCAGCAGTACCGCAGGGGGCGGTGGGCTAGCGGGAATCAACGAGCAGTACTTC. It yields the protein CASSTAGGGGLAGINEQYF.

About this clone: Other nucleotide sequences from this sample produce the same CDR3. The V gene is TRBV10-3, the J gene TRBJ1-2; D remains ambiguous. The V gene lost 4 bases and the J gene lost 1 base, with 7 bases spanning the gap. This CDR3 is built from 13 residues. CDR1 ENHRY and CDR2 SYGVKD come from the germline V gene. The CDR3 sequence: CAISGTDNYGYTF. CDR3 coding DNA: TGTGCCATCAGTGGGACGGATAACTATGGCTACACCTTC.

J is TRBJ2-1 and V is TRBV25-1, with 8 bases that match TRBD2. Germline CDR1 MGHDK, CDR2 SYGVNS. Trimming at V came to 1 base and at J to 4 bases, leaving 6 bases not matched to a gene. The CDR3 has 16 residues. The CDR3 sequence: CASSEWGSGKYNEQFF. In nucleotides, the CDR3 is TGTGCCAGCAGTGAATGGGGTAGCGGGAAATACAATGAGCAGTTCTTC.

The chain uses TRBV5-1 and TRBJ2-3; D is uncertain. Germline lookup yields CDR1 SGHRS and CDR2 YFSETQ. The V end was cut by 1 base, the J end by 4 bases, with 4 bases between. This CDR3 is 12 amino acids long. Written as DNA, the CDR3 is TGCGCCAGCAGCTTGCTTCCAGATACGCAGTATTTT. This codes for CASSLLPDTQYF.

The chain recombines TRBV12-2 with TRBJ1-6. TRBV12-2 is assigned pseudogene status. The length of the CDR3 is 16 residues. This chain's CDR3 is CASRLALSVRNSPLHF. The CDR3 nucleotides read TGTGCAAGTCGCTTAGCGCTTTCCGTTCGGAATTCACCCCTCCACTTT.

CDR3 sequence: CASSESGAYEQYF. CDR3 DNA sequence: TGTGCCAGCAGTGAATCGGGGGCCTACGAGCAGTACTTC. The chain is built from TRBV6-1 and TRBJ2-7; a possible D gene is TRBD2 (6 bases). Germline lookup yields CDR1 MNHNS and CDR2 SASEGT. The CDR3 runs 13 residues. V was clipped by 2 bases and J by 2 bases, with 7 bases between them.

This CDR3 is CASSLDSWDSSYEQYF. Here the CDR3 DNA reads TGTGCCAGCAGCTTAGACTCCTGGGACTCATCCTACGAGCAGTACTTC. This rearrangement joins TRBV7-2 to TRBJ2-7; TRBD2 is a possible D gene (6 bases). CDR1 SGHTA and CDR2 FQGNSA come from the germline V gene. Trimming left V 1 base short and J 1 base short, with 14 bases between. CDR3 length equals 16 residues.

The table lists this clone with a few counts. This chain links TRBV7-3 with TRBJ2-6; D may be TRBD1 (7 bases). V was cut by 4 bases and J by 3 bases, with 16 bases left in between. Germline V gene lookup returns CDR1 SGHTA and CDR2 FQGTGA. The length of the CDR3 is 17 residues. This CDR3 is CASSSPGGGSGANVLTF. In DNA, the CDR3 is TGTGCCAGCAGCTCCCCTGGAGGGGGCAGTGGGGCCAACGTCCTGACTTTC.

This chain connects TRBV5-1 to TRBJ1-4, with D hard to call. Germline assignment: CDR1 SGHRS and CDR2 YFSETQ. The CDR3 covers 14 residues. Trimming stripped 0 bases from V and 1 base from J, with 4 bases between. The CDR3, as DNA: TGCGCCAGCAGCTTGGACAGAACTAATGAAAAACTGTTTTTT. Translated: CASSLDRTNEKLFF. Supplemented by reference TRBV5-1 and TRBJ1-4, the full variable domain reads KAGVTQTPRYLIKTRGQQVTLSCSPISGHRSVSWYQQTPGQGLQFLFEYFSETQRNKGNFPGRFSGRQFSNSRSEMNVSTLELGDSALYLCASSLDRTNEKLFFGSGTQLSVL.